A single sample gave rise to the 32 T cell receptor beta chains below, sequenced in a study of T cell responses to AZD1222 COVID-19 vaccine. The method was immunoSEQ multiplex PCR; TCRdb's version includes in-frame clones alone and lacks a portion of them. The table shows 150,000 to 200,000 clones, with just over 90% occurring only once. The source was peripheral blood, collected 28 days after the second AZD1222 dose. The receptor source for this set is an adult who received the AZD1222 COVID-19 vaccine.

This clone was seen only once. The chain links TRBV5-5 to TRBJ1-1; no firm D call. Trimming left V 6 bases short and J 0 bases short, with 15 bases between. Per germline, CDR1 SGHKS and CDR2 YYEKEE (reference sequence). The CDR3 has 15 amino acids. The CDR3 DNA is TGTGCCAGCACCCGGTCGGGCAGCGTGAACACTGAAGCTTTCTTT. Its translation is CASTRSGSVNTEAFF.

This chain uses TRBV7-2 with TRBJ2-1, with a tentative D call TRBD2 (5 bases). This CDR3 has 15 amino acids. Germline CDR1 and CDR2: SGHTA and FQGNSA. V gave up 2 bases and J gave up 5 bases, with 13 bases separating them. CDR3 DNA sequence: TGTGCCAGCAGCTTAAAAACCGGGGTAAACAATGAGCAGTTCTTC. This encodes CASSLKTGVNNEQFF. Combining the CDR3 with reference TRBV7-2 and TRBJ2-1 gives the whole variable domain GAGVSQSPSNKVTEKGKDVELRCDPISGHTALYWYRQSLGQGLEFLIYFQGNSAPDKSGLPSDRFSAERTGGSVSTLTIQRTQQEDSAVYLCASSLKTGVNNEQFFGPGTRLTVL.

The chain couples TRBV7-8 to TRBJ2-7; 7 bases agree with TRBD1. CDR1 is SGHVS, CDR2 FQNEAQ, per germline. The CDR3 is 14 amino acids. V dropped 2 bases and J dropped 4; count of bases not matched to a gene: 5. CDR3 coding DNA: TGTGCCAGCAGCTTAACGGGACAGAGTTACGAGCAGTACTTC. It is translated as CASSLTGQSYEQYF.

This chain joins TRBV18 and TRBJ2-1; TRBD1 matches 10 bases. There are 15 residues in the CDR3. Germline V gene sequence: CDR1 KGHSH, CDR2 LQKENI. Losses at the gene ends were 6 bases for V and 2 bases for J; bases not matched to a gene: 4. The CDR3 sequence is CASSPGTGAYNEQFF. DNA for the CDR3: TGTGCCAGCTCCCCCGGGACAGGGGCCTACAATGAGCAGTTCTTC.

This chain connects TRBV28 to TRBJ2-7; 9 nucleotides align to TRBD1. After removal of 6 bases from V and 5 bases from J, the junction contained 11 bases not matched to a gene. This CDR3 is 15 amino acids long. Per germline, CDR1 MDHEN and CDR2 SYDVKM. CDR3 sequence: CASRNADRGGDEQYF. The CDR3 bases are TGTGCCAGCAGGAATGCTGACAGGGGGGGCGACGAGCAGTACTTC.

This chain joins TRBV19 and TRBJ1-1, with 7 bases that match TRBD1. CDR3 length equals 13 residues. Germline V gene sequence: CDR1 LNHDA, CDR2 SQIVND (reference sequence). V was pared by 8 bases and J by 0 bases, with 3 bases of the junction left unmatched. The CDR3 sequence: CASGGQMNTEAFF. DNA of the CDR3: TGTGCCAGTGGGGGACAGATGAACACTGAAGCTTTCTTT.

This clone was seen a few times. CDR3 residues: CASSQDDGGHVGNTIYF. CDR3 in DNA: TGCGCCAGCAGCCAAGATGACGGTGGGCACGTTGGAAACACCATATATTTT. The chain is built from TRBV4-1 and TRBJ1-3; D gene ambiguous. Germline CDR1 reads MGHRA; CDR2 reads YSYEKL. Trimming took off 0 bases at V and 3 bases at J, with 15 bases between the two ends. CDR3 size: 17 residues.

The chain has TRBV18 and TRBJ2-1, with 11 bases that match TRBD2. The CDR3 runs to 17 residues. Germline-derived CDR1 and CDR2 are KGHSH and LQKENI. Germline trimming cut 4 bases from V and 6 bases from J; bases unmatched to any gene: 11. CDR3 coding DNA: TGTGCCAGCTCACAGGAGGGAGGACTAGCGGGCTCCAATGAGCAGTTCTTC. Residues: CASSQEGGLAGSNEQFF.

This clone was detected only once. The chain couples TRBV7-9 to TRBJ2-1, with 10 bases fitting TRBD1. Germline CDR1 and CDR2: SEHNR and FQNEAQ (reference sequence). CDR3 length: 14 amino acids. Germline trimming cut 3 bases from V and 8 bases from J; bases unmatched to any gene: 4. The CDR3 DNA reads TGTGCCAGCAGCTTGGGACAGGGGATGGATGAGCAGTTCTTC. It is translated as CASSLGQGMDEQFF. The full variable domain, rest sourced from reference TRBV7-9 and TRBJ2-1, is DTGVSQNPRHKITKRGQNVTFRCDPISEHNRLYWYRQTLGQGPEFLTYFQNEAQLEKSRLLSDRFSAERPKGSFSTLEIQRTEQGDSAMYLCASSLGQGMDEQFFGPGTRLTVL.

CDR3 sequence: CASSDELQGSDQPQHF. The CDR3 nucleotides are TGTGCCAGCAGCGATGAATTACAGGGGAGCGATCAGCCCCAGCATTTT. V is TRBV21-1 and J is TRBJ1-5; the D call TRBD1 from the table was never checked on the DNA. TRBV21-1 is described as a pseudogene. This CDR3 contains 16 residues.

The CDR3, as DNA: TGTGCCAGCAGTACATGGGACACAAACACTGAAGCTTTCTTT. It yields the protein CASSTWDTNTEAFF. This chain joins TRBV14 and TRBJ1-1; possibly TRBD1 for D (6 bases). This CDR3 contains 14 residues. CDR1 and CDR2 from the germline V gene are SGHDN and FVKESK. Trimming pared 6 bases from V and 2 bases from J, leaving 13 bases between.

With respect to this clone: The junction differs from germline at one of its ends, possibly a read error. This chain joins TRBV7-7 and TRBJ2-1; tentative D call: TRBD2 (6 bases). The germline gives CDR1 SSHAT, CDR2 FNYEAQ (reference sequence). The length of the CDR3 is 15 residues. In DNA, the CDR3 is TGTGCTAGCAGCTTAGAAACTAGCCCATACAATGAGCAGTTCTTC. This codes for CASSLETSPYNEQFF.

The CDR3 DNA reads as TGCGCCAGCAGTCAATTTGGGCAGGTCTCTGGGGCCAACGTCCTGACTTTC. Translating gives CASSQFGQVSGANVLTF. The V call is TRBV23-1, the J call TRBJ2-6; D unresolved. Being an ORF, TRBV23-1 has a function that is uncertain. This CDR3 contains 17 residues. V was trimmed by 1 base and J by 0 bases, leaving 10 bases between them.

The CDR3 DNA sequence: TGTGCCAGCAGCCCTGGTACCGGGGAGCAGTTCTTC. Its protein is CASSPGTGEQFF. This rearrangement joins TRBV7-9 to TRBJ2-1; D not certain. Per germline, CDR1 SEHNR and CDR2 FQNEAQ (reference sequence). V lost 5 bases, J lost 10 bases, and 12 bases lay in between. CDR3 length equals 12 residues.

The genes are TRBV9 and TRBJ1-6; D is perhaps TRBD1 (5 bases). V gave up 0 bases and J gave up 9 bases, with 10 bases separating them. The CDR3 extends over 14 amino acids. CDR1 and CDR2 from the germline V gene are SGDLS and YYNGEE. CDR3 bases: TGTGCCAGCAGCGTAGCTACGGGGGTTTCACCCCTCCACTTT. Protein sequence: CASSVATGVSPLHF.

V gene TRBV5-4 combines with J gene TRBJ2-7; weak D call: TRBD2 (5 bases). Trimming removed 1 base from V and 1 base from J, with 6 bases in between. The CDR3 contains 13 residues. Germline V gene data show CDR1 as SGHNT and CDR2 as YYREEE (reference sequence). The CDR3 sequence is CASSLQRSYEQYF. The CDR3 bases are TGTGCCAGCAGCTTGCAGCGGTCCTACGAGCAGTACTTC.

With regard to this clone: Relative to the germline gene, one junction end is altered; a read error may explain this. The J gene is TRBJ2-7, the V gene TRBV28; 7 bases align to TRBD1. The CDR3 consists of 14 residues. Looked up from germline, CDR1 is MDHEN and CDR2 is SYDVKM. The CDR3 DNA is TGTGCCACCAGAGGAAGGGACAGCTCCCACGAGCAGTACTTC. Translated, it gives CATRGRDSSHEQYF.

This chain connects TRBV28 to TRBJ1-2; 8 bases fit TRBD1. The CDR3 spans 14 residues. Germline V lookup: CDR1 MDHEN, CDR2 SYDVKM. V lost 3 bases, J lost 8 bases, and 8 bases stayed unmatched. CDR3 DNA: TGTGCCAGCAGTTTCCGCACAGGGGGACAGGGCTACACCTTC. Protein product: CASSFRTGGQGYTF.

The chain joins TRBV7-9 to TRBJ1-4; 8 nucleotides match TRBD1. V lost 6 bases and J lost 8; bases outside the gene matches: 8. CDR3 length equals 14 residues. Germline V gives CDR1 SEHNR, CDR2 FQNEAQ (reference sequence). CDR3 loop: CASSFRGRDEKLFF. CDR3 DNA sequence: TGTGCCAGCAGTTTCAGGGGGCGCGACGAAAAACTGTTTTTT.

The rearrangement joins TRBV4-1 to TRBJ1-4; D remains ambiguous. Germline V CDR1 and CDR2: MGHRA, YSYEKL. Trimming took 1 base from V and 4 from J, leaving 10 bases between them. The length of the CDR3 is 15 residues. Here the CDR3 reads CASSQVTNLNEKLFF. CDR3 in DNA: TGCGCCAGCAGCCAAGTGACCAACCTTAATGAAAAACTGTTTTTT.

The chain employs TRBV10-3 and TRBJ1-2; unclear D gene. V dropped 0 bases and J dropped 10 bases, with 12 bases sitting between them. CDR1 and CDR2 (germline): ENHRY, SYGVKD. The CDR3 consists of 13 residues. CDR3 sequence: CAISESEEIPYTF. The CDR3 DNA reads TGTGCCATCAGTGAGTCAGAGGAGATTCCCTACACCTTC.

This clone was observed a few times. V is TRBV16 and J is TRBJ2-7; D may match TRBD1 or TRBD2 (5 bases each). The CDR3 covers 13 residues. The V end was cut by 7 bases, the J end by 2 bases, with 12 bases between. The germline gives CDR1 KGHSY, CDR2 FQNENV. CDR3: CASTRDGTYEQYF. In DNA form, the CDR3 reads TGTGCCAGCACCCGGGACGGGACCTACGAGCAGTACTTC.

The chain recombines TRBV27 with TRBJ2-7, with 11 positions matching TRBD2. J lost 5 bases, V lost 3 bases, and 21 bases had no gene match. CDR1 and CDR2 from the germline V gene are MNHEY and SMNVEV (reference sequence). The CDR3 loop spans 20 amino acids. The CDR3 is CASSLGAGDSSSGRTNEQYF. In DNA, the CDR3 is TGTGCCAGCAGTTTGGGGGCAGGGGACAGTTCTAGCGGGAGGACCAACGAGCAGTACTTC.

CDR3 DNA: TGTGCCAGCAGCAGGGGGGATAACACCGGGGAGCTGTTTTTT. Translated: CASSRGDNTGELFF. The chain combines TRBV6-5 with TRBJ2-2; maybe TRBD1 (7 bases). CDR1 is MNHEY, CDR2 SVGAGI, per germline. The V end lost 6 bases, the J end lost 2 bases, and 10 bases lay between the germline ends. The CDR3 has 14 residues.

The chain combines TRBV11-2 with TRBJ1-5, with D hard to call. CDR3 length equals 14 residues. Deletions cut 3 bases from V and 2 bases from J, with 8 bases between. The germline CDR1 and CDR2 sequences are SGHAT and FQNNGV. CDR3 region: CASSFGVGNQPQHF. The CDR3 DNA reads TGTGCCAGCAGCTTCGGGGTTGGCAATCAGCCCCAGCATTTT.

This chain links TRBV19 with TRBJ1-1, with a weak D call TRBD1 (5 bases). Deletions cut 5 bases from V and 6 bases from J, with 19 bases between. Germline-derived CDR1 and CDR2 are LNHDA and SQIVND (reference sequence). The CDR3 is 15 residues long. CDR3: CASSLRTGKGSEAFF. The DNA for the CDR3 is TGTGCCAGTAGTCTTCGGACGGGAAAGGGGTCTGAAGCTTTCTTT.

As DNA, the CDR3 is TGTGCCAGCAGTGAAGGGGGAAGGACTGAAGCTTTCTTT. As protein: CASSEGGRTEAFF. The chain has TRBV6-1 and TRBJ1-1; D gene unclear. CDR3 size: 13 residues. V lost 1 base, J lost 5 bases, and 8 bases lay in between. Germline-derived CDR1 and CDR2 are MNHNS and SASEGT.

The chain joins TRBV5-6 to TRBJ1-5, with 11 bases identical to TRBD1. Germline values: CDR1 SGHDT, CDR2 YYEEEE. The length of the CDR3 is 15 residues. Unmatched junction bases numbered 5, after V lost 4 bases and J lost 5 bases. The DNA for the CDR3 is TGTGCCAGCAGCGGAGGGACAGGGGGGCATCAGCCCCAGCATTTT. Translation: CASSGGTGGHQPQHF.

The gene calls are TRBV3-1 (or the pseudogene TRBV3-2) and TRBJ1-3; D is unclear. V lost 2 bases to trimming and J lost 0 bases, with 11 bases between them. The V gene's germline CDR1 is LGHDT and CDR2 YNNKEL (reference sequence). There are 16 residues in the CDR3. The CDR3 sequence is CASSQTFTGSGNTIYF. In DNA, the CDR3 is TGTGCCAGCAGCCAAACTTTTACCGGCTCTGGAAACACCATATATTTT.

The rearrangement uses TRBV11-2 and TRBJ2-3, with TRBD2 matching over 7 bases. The CDR3 runs 15 residues. Germline CDR1 SGHAT, CDR2 FQNNGV. Germline trimming cut 8 bases from V and 2 bases from J; bases unmatched to any gene: 10. CDR3 loop: CASGMSAGPTDTQYF. The CDR3 coding sequence is TGTGCCAGCGGAATGTCAGCGGGACCCACAGATACGCAGTATTTT.

For this clone: The same CDR3 is also encoded by other DNA sequences in this sample. J is TRBJ1-5 and V is TRBV30; TRBD1 is a possible D gene (6 bases). Trimming pared 0 bases from V and 7 bases from J, leaving 13 bases between. Germline-derived CDR1 and CDR2 are GTSNPN and SVGIG (reference sequence). The CDR3 has 14 amino acids. The CDR3 here is CAWSVGGLGQPQHF. CDR3 sequence (DNA): TGTGCCTGGAGTGTCGGGGGGCTCGGACAGCCCCAGCATTTT.

The chain couples TRBV19 to TRBJ1-4; TRBD1 is a possible D gene (5 bases). Germline V gene data show CDR1 as LNHDA and CDR2 as SQIVND (reference sequence). Trimming removed 7 bases from V and 15 bases from J, with 15 bases in between. The CDR3 consists of 11 residues. The CDR3 sequence is CASTGGGRLFF. CDR3 bases: TGTGCCAGTACCGGCGGGGGACGGTTGTTTTTT.